In its sample, the clone carrying this T cell receptor beta chain was seen many times. Original processing notes: How many nucleated cells were present was estimated from reference gene primer amplification. The protocol was immunoSEQ multiplex PCR, while the TCRdb copy is restricted to in-frame clones and leaves out a portion. The V and J calls and the clone size are those of that table, but D and trimming were determined from the DNA. The sample records about 82,000 clones, 85% being singletons. Between the trimmed V and J ends, which lost 0 bases and 4 bases, there was a span of 10 bases. Looked up from germline, CDR1 is SGHRS and CDR2 is YFSETQ. The CDR3 has 14 residues. This specimen comes from a study of blood T cell repertoires in COVID-19. Across the whole study: COVID-19 samples, acute and convalescent, were from the United States, Italy and Spain. From T cells, B-cell-depleted T cells, or PBMCs came the material, which was cDNA or gDNA.

The TCR sequence derives from a man at least 80 years old with active or convalescent COVID-19. Sample: peripheral blood. This chain joins TRBV5-1 and TRBJ2-5; D might be TRBD1 (6 bases). The CDR3 DNA reads as TGCGCCAGCAGCTTGGCGGCAGGGGCAGAGACCCAGTACTTC. Protein: CASSLAAGAETQYF.